A selection of T cell receptor beta chains follows, all from one sample in a study of Ad26.COV2.S vaccination and SARS-CoV-2 variants. Clones were read by immunoSEQ multiplex PCR, and TCRdb kept only the in-frame ones, dropping some. The sample lists 360,000 or so clones; around 87% were seen once. The source was peripheral blood, collected in a trial of Ad26.COV2.S vaccine versus placebo. The receptors originated from a person between 18 and 59 years old who received the Ad26.COV2.S COVID-19 vaccine or a placebo. Both conserved end residues are part of each CDR3. A D gene is named only where the DNA matches it firmly. Not every row has a clone size; where given, it reads once, few, many or a size class.

j_gene: TRBJ2-5; d_gene: NA; abundance: NA; v_gene: TRBV24-1; CDR3nt: TGTGCCACCAGTGAGTTTGACCCGTCCGGCCAAGAGACCCAGTACTTC; CDR3aa: CATSEFDPSGQETQYF
j_gene: TRBJ2-7; d_gene: NA; abundance: once; v_gene: TRBV9; CDR3nt: TGTGCCAGCAGCGTAGATTGGGGGTCGACCTACGAGCAGTACTTC; CDR3aa: CASSVDWGSTYEQYF
j_gene: TRBJ1-1; d_gene: NA; abundance: NA; v_gene: TRBV13; CDR3nt: TGTGCCAGCAGCTTAGAGAAAGGCAGGTCGAACACTGAAGCTTTCTTT; CDR3aa: CASSLEKGRSNTEAFF
j_gene: TRBJ2-3; d_gene: NA; abundance: NA; v_gene: TRBV25-1; CDR3nt: TGTGCCAGCAGTGAAGGCGGGGATACGCAGTATTTT; CDR3aa: CASSEGGDTQYF
j_gene: TRBJ1-3; d_gene: TRBD1; abundance: NA; v_gene: TRBV7-3; CDR3nt: TGTGCCAGCAGCTTACAGGGGGCCGGAAACACCATATATTTT; CDR3aa: CASSLQGAGNTIYF
j_gene: TRBJ1-5; d_gene: TRBD1; abundance: NA; v_gene: TRBV7-6; CDR3nt: TGTGCCAGCAGCTTAGGGACAGGGAATCAGCCCCAGCATTTT; CDR3aa: CASSLGTGNQPQHF
j_gene: TRBJ2-5; d_gene: TRBD1; abundance: NA; v_gene: TRBV30; CDR3nt: TGTGCCTGGAGTCCCTTGGGACAGGGTGGGTTAGAGACCCAGTACTTC; CDR3aa: CAWSPLGQGGLETQYF
j_gene: TRBJ2-1; d_gene: TRBD2; abundance: NA; v_gene: TRBV15; CDR3nt: TGTGCCACCAGCTCACAGGTGACTAGCGGGGGAACCTACAATGAGCAGTTCTTC; CDR3aa: CATSSQVTSGGTYNEQFF
j_gene: TRBJ2-5; d_gene: TRBD2; abundance: NA; v_gene: TRBV9; CDR3nt: TGTGCCAGCAGCGTAGGGGCCTCTAGCGGGGGATTCCAAGAGACCCAGTACTTC; CDR3aa: CASSVGASSGGFQETQYF
j_gene: TRBJ2-7; d_gene: TRBD1; abundance: NA; v_gene: TRBV11-2; CDR3nt: TGTGCCAGCAGTCATCCCGGGCAGGGGGCGCGATACGAGCAGTACTTC; CDR3aa: CASSHPGQGARYEQYF
j_gene: TRBJ1-2; d_gene: TRBD1; abundance: NA; v_gene: TRBV6-1; CDR3nt: TGTGCCAGCAGTGAACAGGGGGGTTATGGCTACACCTTC; CDR3aa: CASSEQGGYGYTF
j_gene: TRBJ2-3; d_gene: NA; abundance: NA; v_gene: TRBV18; CDR3nt: TGTGCCAGCTCACTTGAGGGTCCAGATACGCAGTATTTT; CDR3aa: CASSLEGPDTQYF
j_gene: TRBJ2-7; d_gene: TRBD2; abundance: NA; v_gene: TRBV10-3; CDR3nt: TGTGCCACCCAGACTAGCGGCAACTACGAGCAGTACTTC; CDR3aa: CATQTSGNYEQYF
j_gene: TRBJ1-1; d_gene: NA; abundance: NA; v_gene: TRBV30; CDR3nt: TGTGCCTGGTTGCTGAACACTGAAGCTTTCTTT; CDR3aa: CAWLLNTEAFF
j_gene: TRBJ2-3; d_gene: TRBD1; abundance: NA; v_gene: TRBV24-1; CDR3nt: TGTGCCACCAGTGACCCGGGACAGGGTCTAGATACGCAGTATTTT; CDR3aa: CATSDPGQGLDTQYF
j_gene: TRBJ2-1; d_gene: TRBD1; abundance: NA; v_gene: TRBV6-5; CDR3nt: TGTGCCAGCGGAACAGGGGGGATCAATGAGCAGTTCTTC; CDR3aa: CASGTGGINEQFF
j_gene: TRBJ2-1; d_gene: NA; abundance: NA; v_gene: TRBV24-1; CDR3nt: TGTGCCACCAGTGATTCCCAACCTTCTAGCGCGAAGTTCTTC; CDR3aa: CATSDSQPSSAKFF
j_gene: TRBJ1-1; d_gene: NA; abundance: NA; v_gene: TRBV2; CDR3nt: TGTGCCAGCAGTGAAGAGAGAACTGAAGCTTTCTTT; CDR3aa: CASSEERTEAFF
j_gene: TRBJ2-3; d_gene: NA; abundance: NA; v_gene: TRBV4-2; CDR3nt: TGTGCCAGCAGCCAAGACGTACGGGGTACAGATACGCAGTATTTT; CDR3aa: CASSQDVRGTDTQYF
j_gene: TRBJ1-5; d_gene: NA; abundance: NA; v_gene: TRBV7-9; CDR3nt: TGTGCCAGCAGCTTACCTTTGGACAATCAGCCCCAGCATTTT; CDR3aa: CASSLPLDNQPQHF
j_gene: TRBJ2-3; d_gene: NA; abundance: NA; v_gene: TRBV6-2/TRBV6-3; CDR3nt: TGTGCCAGCAGTTATTGCCCCTTAAGAATCCATTTT; CDR3aa: CASSYCPLRIHF
j_gene: TRBJ1-2; d_gene: TRBD1; abundance: NA; v_gene: TRBV5-1; CDR3nt: TGCGCCAGCAGCTTTCCCACAGGGGAGCATGGCTACACCTTC; CDR3aa: CASSFPTGEHGYTF
j_gene: TRBJ1-1; d_gene: TRBD1; abundance: once; v_gene: TRBV18; CDR3nt: TGTGCCAGCTCACCACCCGGTTCGGGACAGAGCACTGAAGCTTTCTTT; CDR3aa: CASSPPGSGQSTEAFF
j_gene: TRBJ1-6; d_gene: NA; abundance: few; v_gene: TRBV5-1; CDR3nt: TGCGCCAGCAGCTCCGGAGGCCTCTATTCACCCCTCCACTTT; CDR3aa: CASSSGGLYSPLHF
j_gene: TRBJ2-5; d_gene: TRBD1; abundance: NA; v_gene: TRBV9; CDR3nt: TGTGCCAGCAGCGGACAGGGGGTTTGGGAGACCCAGTACTTC; CDR3aa: CASSGQGVWETQYF
j_gene: TRBJ2-1; d_gene: NA; abundance: NA; v_gene: TRBV19; CDR3nt: TGTGCCAGTAGTAGGGACGTCTCCTACAATGAGCAGTTCTTC; CDR3aa: CASSRDVSYNEQFF
j_gene: TRBJ1-2; d_gene: NA; abundance: NA; v_gene: TRBV11-1; CDR3nt: TGTGCCAGCAGCTTAGCATCAGGGAGGCGTGGCTACACCTTC; CDR3aa: CASSLASGRRGYTF
j_gene: TRBJ2-2; d_gene: TRBD1; abundance: NA; v_gene: TRBV27; CDR3nt: TGTGCCAGCAGAGCCGGGACAGGGGGCTCTGTCACCGGGGAGCTGTTTTTT; CDR3aa: CASRAGTGGSVTGELFF
j_gene: TRBJ2-2; d_gene: TRBD2; abundance: NA; v_gene: TRBV27; CDR3nt: TGTGCCAGCAGTGGATCTAGCGGGGGGGCCGCCGGGGAGCTGTTTTTT; CDR3aa: CASSGSSGGAAGELFF